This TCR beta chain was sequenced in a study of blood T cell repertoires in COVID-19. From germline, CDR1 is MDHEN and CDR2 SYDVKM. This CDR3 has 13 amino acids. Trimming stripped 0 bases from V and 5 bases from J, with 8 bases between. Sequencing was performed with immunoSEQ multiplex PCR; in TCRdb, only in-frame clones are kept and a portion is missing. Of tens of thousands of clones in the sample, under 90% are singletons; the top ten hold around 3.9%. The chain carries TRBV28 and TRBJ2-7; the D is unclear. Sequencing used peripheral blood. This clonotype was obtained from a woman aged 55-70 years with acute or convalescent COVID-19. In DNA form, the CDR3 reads TGTGCCAGCAGTTTATGGTCAGGCAACGAGCAGTACTTC. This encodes CASSLWSGNEQYF.